This T cell receptor beta chain is drawn from a study of T cells after posttransplantation cyclophosphamide. General study results and limits: Recipient CMV seropositivity and CMV reactivation strongly tracked TRB clonality. Later blood repertoires were often dominated by clones from the donor CD8+ memory compartment.

Treatment was busulfan-fludarabine conditioning, a marrow graft, and cyclophosphamide on days +3 and +4. This clone was seen many times. The antigen is not known. Profiling relied on immunoSEQ multiplex PCR, and the TCRdb table lists in-frame clones only, not all of them. The sample was found to contain about 15,000 clones, and every one recurs. Germline trimming cut 0 bases from V and 7 bases from J; bases unmatched to any gene: 9. This CDR3 has 17 residues. Germline lookup yields CDR1 ENHRY and CDR2 SYGVKD. The rearrangement uses TRBV10-3 and TRBJ2-1; 10 positions match TRBD2. The source material was PBMCs, sampled 950 to 1,200 days after allogeneic stem cell transplant with posttransplant cyclophosphamide. The sequence was collected from a female patient between 40 and 55 years old who received an allogeneic stem cell transplant from a related donor, was CMV-positive, and had no GVHD. Part of the T cell pool may stem from the graft donor. In nucleotides, the CDR3 is TGTGCCATCAGTGAGTCGAAAACTAGCGGGGCTAGGAATGAGCAGTTCTTC. Its protein product is CAISESKTSGARNEQFF.